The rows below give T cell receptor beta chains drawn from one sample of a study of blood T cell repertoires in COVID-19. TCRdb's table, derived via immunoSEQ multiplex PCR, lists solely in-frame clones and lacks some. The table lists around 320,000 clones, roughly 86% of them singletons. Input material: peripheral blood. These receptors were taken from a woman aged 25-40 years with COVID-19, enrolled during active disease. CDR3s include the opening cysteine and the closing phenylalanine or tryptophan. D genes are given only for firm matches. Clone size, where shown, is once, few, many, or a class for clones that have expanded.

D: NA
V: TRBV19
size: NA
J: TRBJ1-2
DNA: TGTGCCTCGACTCCGGGGATAGCTAACTATGGCTACACCTTC
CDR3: CASTPGIANYGYTF

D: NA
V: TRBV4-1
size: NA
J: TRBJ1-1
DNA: TGCGCCAGCAGCCAAGGGGGAGGATGGGGAGGAATTGCTGAAGCTTTCTTT
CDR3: CASSQGGGWGGIAEAFF

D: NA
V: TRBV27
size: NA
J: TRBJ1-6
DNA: TGTGCCAGCAGTTTAGTTAGCCAGGGTGGATCACCCCTCCACTTT
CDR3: CASSLVSQGGSPLHF

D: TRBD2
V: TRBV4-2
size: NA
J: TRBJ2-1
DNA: TGTGCCAGCAGCCAGCCTGGACTAGCCGATGAGCAGTTCTTC
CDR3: CASSQPGLADEQFF

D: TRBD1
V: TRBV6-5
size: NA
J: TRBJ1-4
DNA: TGTGCCAGCAGTTCGACAGGGTCGAATGAAAAACTGTTTTTT
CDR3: CASSSTGSNEKLFF

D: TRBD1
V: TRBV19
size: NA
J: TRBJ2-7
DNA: TGTGCCACGGGACAGGGAAGCTCCTACGAGCAGTACTTC
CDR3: CATGQGSSYEQYF

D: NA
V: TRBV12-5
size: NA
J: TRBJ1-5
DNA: TGTGCTAGTGGTTTGGTGGTATCGGACATCAGCAATCAGCCCCAGCATTTT
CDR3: CASGLVVSDISNQPQHF

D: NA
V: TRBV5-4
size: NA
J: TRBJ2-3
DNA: TGTGCCAGCAGCGGAGGACTGAGGGTCCCCACAGATACGCAGTATTTT
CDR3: CASSGGLRVPTDTQYF

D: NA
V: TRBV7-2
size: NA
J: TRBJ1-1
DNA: TGTGCCAGCAGCTTTGGGGCCGGGCCTCTGAACACTGAAGCTTTCTTT
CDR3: CASSFGAGPLNTEAFF

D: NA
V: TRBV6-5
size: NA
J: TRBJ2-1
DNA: TGTGCCAGTGGAGCCATCGGGGGCAATGAGCAGTTCTTC
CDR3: CASGAIGGNEQFF

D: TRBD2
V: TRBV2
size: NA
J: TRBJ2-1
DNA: TGTGCCAGCAGTGAACGGGAGCGGGGACGGTATGAGCAGTTCTTC
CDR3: CASSERERGRYEQFF

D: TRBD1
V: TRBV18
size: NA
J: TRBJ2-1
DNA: TGTGCCAGCTCAGTACAGGGGCCCCGAAATGAGCAGTTCTTC
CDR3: CASSVQGPRNEQFF

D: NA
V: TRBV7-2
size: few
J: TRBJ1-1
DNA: TGTGCCAGCAGCTTAGTGGCGGGGCGGAACACTGAAGCTTTCTTT
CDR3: CASSLVAGRNTEAFF

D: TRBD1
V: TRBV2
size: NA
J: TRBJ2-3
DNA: TGTGCCAGCATCCTGGGGGGACAGGGGGCAGATACGCAGTATTTT
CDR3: CASILGGQGADTQYF

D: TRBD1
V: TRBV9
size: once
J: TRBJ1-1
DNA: TGTGCCAGCAGCGCTGGGACAGGGAGGACTGAAGCTTTCTTT
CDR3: CASSAGTGRTEAFF

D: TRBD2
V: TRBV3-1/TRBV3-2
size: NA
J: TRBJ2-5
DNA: TGTGCCAGTAGCCAATATGCTAGCGGGGGGCCCACAAAAGAGACCCAGTACTTC
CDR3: CASSQYASGGPTKETQYF

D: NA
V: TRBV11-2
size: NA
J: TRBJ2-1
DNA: TGTGCCAGCAGCTTATCGGACAGTCACAATGAGCAGTTCTTC
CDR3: CASSLSDSHNEQFF

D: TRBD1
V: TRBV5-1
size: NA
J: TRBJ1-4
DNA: TGCGCCAGCAGCTCGGGACAGGCGGGAGAAAAACTGTTTTTT
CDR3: CASSSGQAGEKLFF

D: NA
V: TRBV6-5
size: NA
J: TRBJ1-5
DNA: TGTGCCTCAGGCAGGGAGGGCAATCAGCCCCAGCATTTT
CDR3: CASGREGNQPQHF

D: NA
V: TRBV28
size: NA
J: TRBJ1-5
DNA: TGTGCCAGCACCCTAGCGGGTTATCAGCCCCAGCATTTT
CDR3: CASTLAGYQPQHF

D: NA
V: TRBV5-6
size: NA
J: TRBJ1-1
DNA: TGTGCCAGCAGCTTAAGGGGTATAGGGACTGAAGCTTTCTTT
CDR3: CASSLRGIGTEAFF

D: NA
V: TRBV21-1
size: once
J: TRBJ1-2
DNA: TGTGCCAGCAGCAAAGATAACAGGGAGTATGGCTACACCTTC
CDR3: CASSKDNREYGYTF

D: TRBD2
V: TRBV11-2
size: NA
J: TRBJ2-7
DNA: TGTGCCAGTTGTATACACCCCGGGACTAGCCCCGAGCAGTACTTC
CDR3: CASCIHPGTSPEQYF

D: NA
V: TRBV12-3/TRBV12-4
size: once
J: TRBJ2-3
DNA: TGTGCCAGCAGCCCCGTTCGGTTGTCGACGCAGTATTTT
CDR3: CASSPVRLSTQYF

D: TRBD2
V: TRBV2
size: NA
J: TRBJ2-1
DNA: TGTGCCAGCTACCTACCGGGACTAGCGGGGGGGAATGAGCAGTTCTTC
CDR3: CASYLPGLAGGNEQFF

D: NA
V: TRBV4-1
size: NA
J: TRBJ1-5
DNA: TGCGCCAGCAGCCAAGGTTTTCAGTACCGCAATCAGCCCCAGCATTTT
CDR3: CASSQGFQYRNQPQHF

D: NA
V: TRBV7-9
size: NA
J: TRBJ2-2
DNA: TGTGCCAGCAGCTTAAAGGCAGGGTCCGCCGGGGAGCTGTTTTTT
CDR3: CASSLKAGSAGELFF

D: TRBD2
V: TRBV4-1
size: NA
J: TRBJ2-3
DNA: TGCGCCAGCAGCCACGGTAGCGGGGAGCCAGATACGCAGTATTTT
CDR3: CASSHGSGEPDTQYF

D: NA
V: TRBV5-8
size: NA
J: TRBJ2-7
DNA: TGTGCCAGCCAAATGGGAGGCGGGTGGTCCTACGAGCAGTACTTC
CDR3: CASQMGGGWSYEQYF